Listed below are T cell receptor beta chains from one sample, sequenced in a study of blood T cell repertoires in COVID-19. The table came from immunoSEQ multiplex PCR; TCRdb's copy has only in-frame clones and leaves some out. The top ten clones hold around 8.6% of a sample with about 180,000 clones, roughly 88% of them seen once. The sample taken for sequencing was PBMCs or T cells enriched from blood (not recorded which). The receptors derive from a woman in her 30s who had recovered from COVID-19. Both conserved end residues are part of each CDR3. D genes are given only for firm matches. Some rows mark clone size as missing; the rest say once, few, many or name a class of expanded clone.

clone_size,j_call,v_call,d_call,cdr3_nt,cdr3_aa
.,TRBJ1-1,TRBV5-6,.,TGTGCCAGCAGCTTGTTTGGTGACAGAGGCACTGAAGCTTTCTTT,CASSLFGDRGTEAFF
.,TRBJ1-2,TRBV5-1,.,TGCGCCAGCAGGGGGGCGCTTGTAGGGGGCTACACCTTC,CASRGALVGGYTF
.,TRBJ1-2,TRBV19,.,TGTGCCAGTAGTATAGGGTACAGCAACGATGGCTACACCTTC,CASSIGYSNDGYTF
.,TRBJ2-2,TRBV7-9,.,TGTGCCAGCAGCTCCGGTCGAGGTAGCGGGGAGCTGTTTTTT,CASSSGRGSGELFF
.,TRBJ2-1,TRBV28,TRBD2,TGTGCCAGCAGTCCCCAGCTAGCGGGAGTTCGGTTCTTC,CASSPQLAGVRFF
.,TRBJ1-2,TRBV28,.,TGTGCCAGCACCCTTAGGGGCACAGGGTGGTTGAACTATGGCTACACCTTC,CASTLRGTGWLNYGYTF
once,TRBJ2-1,TRBV6-1,TRBD2,TGTGCCAGCAGTGAAGGTAGCGGGAGGTACAATGAGCAGTTCTTC,CASSEGSGRYNEQFF
.,TRBJ2-3,TRBV5-1,.,TGCGCCAGCAGCTTGGGGGAGGGCACAGATACGCAGTATTTT,CASSLGEGTDTQYF
.,TRBJ2-1,TRBV24-1,TRBD2,TGTGCCACGGGGGGGGACAATGAGCAGTTCTTC,CATGGDNEQFF
.,TRBJ2-1,TRBV5-4,TRBD1,TGTGCCAGCAGTTTCGTCCGGACAGGGGACAATGAGCAGTTCTTC,CASSFVRTGDNEQFF
.,TRBJ2-7,TRBV30,TRBD2,TGTGCCTGGAGTAGAGGGGACTACTACGAGCAGTACTTC,CAWSRGDYYEQYF
.,TRBJ2-3,TRBV19,.,TGTGCCACAAGGGGGGCGTGGCAGGGGGTAGATACGCAGTATTTT,CATRGAWQGVDTQYF
.,TRBJ1-6,TRBV19,TRBD1,TGTGCCAGCCGACAGGGTTTATATAATTCACCCCTCCACTTT,CASRQGLYNSPLHF
.,TRBJ2-1,TRBV2,TRBD2,TGTGCCAGCACTGAAGTCCTAGCGGGGGAGCAGTTCTTC,CASTEVLAGEQFF
.,TRBJ1-6,TRBV28,TRBD1,TGTGCCAGCAGTCCCAATGGAGGGACAGGGAATTCACCCCTCCACTTT,CASSPNGGTGNSPLHF
.,TRBJ2-5,TRBV6-5,.,TGTGCCAGCAGTTACGGCGGGCATACGGGGGAGACCCAGTACTTC,CASSYGGHTGETQYF
.,TRBJ2-1,TRBV24-1,TRBD2,TGTGCCACCAGCCCTTCCCTCGGGGATGCGGGAGGGGAGCAGTTCTTC,CATSPSLGDAGGEQFF
.,TRBJ2-2,TRBV18,.,TGTGCCAGCTCACCCCGGGTGGCTAACATTCTGCGTGGGGAGCTGTTTTTT,CASSPRVANILRGELFF
.,TRBJ1-6,TRBV19,.,TGTGCCAGTAGTATAGCGGCCTCGGGGGATTCACCCCTCCACTTT,CASSIAASGDSPLHF
.,TRBJ2-3,TRBV5-1,TRBD1,TGCGCCAGCAGCAACACAGGGGCCCCCACAGATACGCAGTATTTT,CASSNTGAPTDTQYF
few,TRBJ2-3,TRBV18,TRBD1,TGTGCCAGCTCACAGAGACAGGGTAGTGGCGCAGATACGCAGTATTTT,CASSQRQGSGADTQYF
once,TRBJ2-5,TRBV29-1,TRBD2,TGCAGCGTTGCTCCGGGACTAGCGGGAGGGACCCAGTACTTC,CSVAPGLAGGTQYF
.,TRBJ1-4,TRBV25-1,.,TGTGCCAGCAGTGATTACAAAGCAACTAATGAAAAACTGTTTTTT,CASSDYKATNEKLFF
.,TRBJ2-1,TRBV2,.,TGTGCCAGCAGAACGGACAGCAATGAGCAGTTCTTC,CASRTDSNEQFF
.,TRBJ1-3,TRBV5-8,TRBD1,TGTGCCAGCAGCGGGGACAGCTCTTCTGGAAACACCATATATTTT,CASSGDSSSGNTIYF
.,TRBJ2-2,TRBV2,.,TGTGCCAGCAGTGACGGCCCGAGGGCCGGGGAGCTGTTTTTT,CASSDGPRAGELFF
few,TRBJ1-1,TRBV9,.,TGTGCCAGCAGCGTAGACGGGAACACTGAAGCTTTCTTT,CASSVDGNTEAFF
.,TRBJ2-3,TRBV9,TRBD2,TGTGCCAGCAGCGTAGAGATCTCGGGAGGAGTTACAGATACGCAGTATTTT,CASSVEISGGVTDTQYF
.,TRBJ2-7,TRBV6-4,TRBD2,TGTGCCAGCAGTGACTCGAATCACGAGCGGGAGGGTTCCTACGAGCAGTACTTC,CASSDSNHEREGSYEQYF
.,TRBJ1-4,TRBV19,.,TGTGCCAGTAGTATGGGCAGGCTGAATGAAAAACTGTTTTTT,CASSMGRLNEKLFF
.,TRBJ2-7,TRBV28,TRBD1,TGTGCCAGTATGGGACAGGGCATTTCCTACGAGCAGTACTTC,CASMGQGISYEQYF
.,TRBJ1-6,TRBV30,TRBD1,TGTGCCTGGAGAGGGGGCGCATGGCCATATAATTCACCCCTCCACTTT,CAWRGGAWPYNSPLHF
.,TRBJ2-2,TRBV5-1,TRBD2,TGCGCCAGCAGCCGGACTAGCGGGGCCGGGGAGCTGTTTTTT,CASSRTSGAGELFF
.,TRBJ1-1,TRBV29-1,.,TGCAGCGTCCTCGACTCGAACACTGAAGCTTTCTTT,CSVLDSNTEAFF
.,TRBJ2-2,TRBV19,TRBD1,TGTGCCAGTAGTTCTCGGACAGGGTATGACACCGGGGAGCTGTTTTTT,CASSSRTGYDTGELFF
.,TRBJ1-1,TRBV6-5,.,TGTGCCAGCAGTTCAAGGGGGAACACTGAAGCTTTCTTT,CASSSRGNTEAFF
.,TRBJ1-1,TRBV24-1,TRBD1,TGTGCCACCAGTGAAAACGGACAGGGAGACACTGAAGCTTTCTTT,CATSENGQGDTEAFF
.,TRBJ2-7,TRBV3-1/TRBV3-2,TRBD1,TGTGCCAGCAGCCATGGACAGGGGACCTACGAGCAGTACTTC,CASSHGQGTYEQYF
.,TRBJ2-3,TRBV7-9,.,TGTGCCAGCAGCTTAGCTCTGACAGATACGCAGTATTTT,CASSLALTDTQYF
.,TRBJ2-5,TRBV19,TRBD2,TGTGCCAGTAGTCCTGGGACTAGCGGGGAGACCCAGTACTTC,CASSPGTSGETQYF
few,TRBJ2-7,TRBV21-1,.,TGTGCCAGCAGCAAAGACCGGACTGGGTCCTACGAGCAGTACTTC,CASSKDRTGSYEQYF
.,TRBJ2-7,TRBV14,TRBD1,TGTGCCAGCAGCCAAGATGTCCGAGACCGACAGGGGCCATACTCCTACGAGCAGTACTTC,CASSQDVRDRQGPYSYEQYF
.,TRBJ1-2,TRBV14,.,TGTGCCAGCAGCCATATCAACCGGAACTATGGCTACACCTTC,CASSHINRNYGYTF
.,TRBJ2-7,TRBV3-1/TRBV3-2,.,TGTGCCAGCAGCCAAGATTGGGCGGGGTACGAGCAGTACTTC,CASSQDWAGYEQYF
.,TRBJ1-1,TRBV7-6,TRBD1,TGTGCCAGCAGCTTAGGAACAGGGGGGCACACTGAAGCTTTCTTT,CASSLGTGGHTEAFF
.,TRBJ2-7,TRBV15,TRBD2,TGTGCCACCAGCAGCGGGACTAGCGGCTACGAGCAGTACTTC,CATSSGTSGYEQYF
.,TRBJ2-7,TRBV7-9,TRBD1,TGTGCCAGCAGCACAAACAGGGGAACCTACGAGCAGTACTTC,CASSTNRGTYEQYF
many,TRBJ2-3,TRBV5-4,.,TGTGCCAGCAGCCGCGTCATCAGCACAGATACGCAGTATTTT,CASSRVISTDTQYF
.,TRBJ1-3,TRBV3-1/TRBV3-2,.,TGTGCCAGCAGCCAGGAAATTATAGGGGTGATGTCTGGAAACACCATATATTTT,CASSQEIIGVMSGNTIYF
.,TRBJ2-5,TRBV24-1,TRBD1,TGTGCCACCAGTGATTTGCAACAGGGGACACAAGAGACCCAGTACTTC,CATSDLQQGTQETQYF
.,TRBJ1-5,TRBV7-8,TRBD1,TGTGCCAGCAGCCCACTTAGTATGGACAGGCTCCTAAATCAGCCCCAGCATTTT,CASSPLSMDRLLNQPQHF
.,TRBJ1-5,TRBV2,.,TGTGCCAGCAGTGAGAGTTCCGGGATCGGCCAGCCCCAGCATTTT,CASSESSGIGQPQHF
.,TRBJ2-7,TRBV15,.,TGTGCCACCAGCAGAAAAAAAATAAGCTCCGAGCAGTACTTC,CATSRKKISSEQYF
.,TRBJ2-7,TRBV5-6,TRBD1,TGTGCCAGCAGCCCGACCGGGACAGCCCCCCTCGAGCAGTACTTC,CASSPTGTAPLEQYF
.,TRBJ2-7,TRBV3-1/TRBV3-2,TRBD1,TGTGCCAGCAGCCAAGGAATAAGACAGGGGAGTGCCTACGAGCAGTACTTC,CASSQGIRQGSAYEQYF
.,TRBJ2-5,TRBV5-1,.,TGCGCCAGCAGCTTGCCGTCGGTTGAAGAGACCCAGTACTTC,CASSLPSVEETQYF
.,TRBJ1-1,TRBV19,TRBD1,TGTGCCAGTAGTAGTCTACAGGGGGCCACTGAAGCTTTCTTT,CASSSLQGATEAFF